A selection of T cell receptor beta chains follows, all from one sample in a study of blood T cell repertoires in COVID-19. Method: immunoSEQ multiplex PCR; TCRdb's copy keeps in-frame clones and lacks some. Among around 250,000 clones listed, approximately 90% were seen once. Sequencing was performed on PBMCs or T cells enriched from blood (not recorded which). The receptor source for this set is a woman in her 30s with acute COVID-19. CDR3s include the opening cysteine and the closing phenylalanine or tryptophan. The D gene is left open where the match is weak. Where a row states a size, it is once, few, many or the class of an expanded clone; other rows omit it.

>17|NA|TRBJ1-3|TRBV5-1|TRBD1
CASSPGTGGDSGNTIYF
TGCGCCAGCAGCCCAGGGACAGGGGGGGACTCTGGAAACACCATATATTTT
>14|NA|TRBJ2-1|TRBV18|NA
CASAVGGLNNEQFF
TGTGCCAGCGCCGTGGGGGGGCTCAACAATGAGCAGTTCTTC
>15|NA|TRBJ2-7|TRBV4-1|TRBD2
CASSQDGLAGGLLYF
TGCGCCAGCAGCCAGGACGGACTAGCGGGAGGCCTCTTGTACTTC
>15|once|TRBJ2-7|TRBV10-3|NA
CAISEGTAAGYEQYF
TGTGCCATCAGTGAGGGTACAGCCGCTGGGTACGAGCAGTACTTC
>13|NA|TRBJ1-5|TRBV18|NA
CASSPNREQPQHF
TGTGCCAGCTCACCCAACAGGGAACAGCCCCAGCATTTT
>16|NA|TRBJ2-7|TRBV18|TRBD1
CASSSRATGFRYEQYF
TGTGCCAGCTCCAGCCGCGCGACAGGGTTCAGGTACGAGCAGTACTTC
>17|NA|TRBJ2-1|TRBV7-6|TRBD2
CASSLGLAGGVYNEQFF
TGTGCCAGCAGCTTAGGGTTAGCGGGAGGTGTTTACAATGAGCAGTTCTTC
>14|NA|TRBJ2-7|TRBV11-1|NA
CASSLAGGSYEQYF
TGTGCCAGCAGCTTAGCGGGGGGTTCCTACGAGCAGTACTTC
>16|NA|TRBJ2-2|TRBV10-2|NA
CASSDPTTSNTGELFF
TGCGCCAGCAGTGACCCTACTACATCGAACACCGGGGAGCTGTTTTTT
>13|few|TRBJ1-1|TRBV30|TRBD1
CAWSTPGQGEAFF
TGTGCCTGGAGTACCCCGGGACAGGGGGAAGCTTTCTTT
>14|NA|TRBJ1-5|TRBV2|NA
CASSVEYSNQPQHF
TGTGCCAGCAGTGTTGAGTATAGCAATCAGCCCCAGCATTTT
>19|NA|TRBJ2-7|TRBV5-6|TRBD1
CASSLEGPGTGGFSYEQYF
TGTGCCAGCAGCTTGGAAGGGCCCGGGACAGGGGGTTTTTCCTACGAGCAGTACTTC
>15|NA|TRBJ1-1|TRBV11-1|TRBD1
CASSRPDRGYTEAFF
TGTGCCAGCAGCCGCCCGGACAGGGGATACACTGAAGCTTTCTTT
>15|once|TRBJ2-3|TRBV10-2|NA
CASSESGLAADTQYF
TGCGCCAGCAGTGAGTCAGGCTTAGCGGCAGATACGCAGTATTTT
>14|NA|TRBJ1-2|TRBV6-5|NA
CASSYSVSSYGYTF
TGTGCCAGCAGTTACTCGGTCAGTTCCTATGGCTACACCTTC
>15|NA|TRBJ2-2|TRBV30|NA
CAWSTGRVDTGELFF
TGTGCCTGGAGTACGGGCAGGGTGGACACCGGGGAGCTGTTTTTT
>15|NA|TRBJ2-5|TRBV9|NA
CASSLSLTEQETQYF
TGTGCCAGCAGCCTCTCCCTGACAGAACAAGAGACCCAGTACTTC
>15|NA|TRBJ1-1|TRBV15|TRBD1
CATSRKGQGGTEAFF
TGTGCCACCAGCAGAAAAGGACAGGGCGGCACTGAAGCTTTCTTT
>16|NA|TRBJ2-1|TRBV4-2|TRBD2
CASSRAGLEGGNEQFF
TGTGCCAGCAGCCGCGCGGGACTAGAAGGTGGTAATGAGCAGTTCTTC
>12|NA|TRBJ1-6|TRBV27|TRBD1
CASRLPGGPLHF
TGTGCCAGCAGACTACCAGGGGGACCCCTCCACTTT
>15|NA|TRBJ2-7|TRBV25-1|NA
CASSESPRGYYEQYF
TGTGCCAGCAGTGAATCCCCTCGGGGGTACTACGAGCAGTACTTC
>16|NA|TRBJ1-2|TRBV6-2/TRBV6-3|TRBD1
CASSQPGTGGVYGYTF
TGTGCCAGCAGTCAACCCGGGACAGGGGGCGTCTATGGCTACACCTTC
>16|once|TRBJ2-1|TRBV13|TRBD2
CASSLGAAGVTNEQFF
TGTGCCAGCAGCTTAGGGGCAGCGGGAGTGACAAATGAGCAGTTCTTC
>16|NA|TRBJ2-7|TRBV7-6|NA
CASSPGRSGQSYEQYF
TGTGCCAGCAGCCCTGGACGGAGCGGACAGTCCTACGAGCAGTACTTC
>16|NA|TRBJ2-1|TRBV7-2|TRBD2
CASSLGREGTYNEQFF
TGTGCCAGCAGCTTGGGTCGGGAGGGCACTTACAATGAGCAGTTCTTC
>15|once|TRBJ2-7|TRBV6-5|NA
CASSPRSPTIYEQYF
TGTGCCAGCAGCCCCCGGTCTCCAACCATCTACGAGCAGTACTTC
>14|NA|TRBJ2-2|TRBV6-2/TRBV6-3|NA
CASSYSEVHGELFF
TGTGCCAGCAGTTACTCAGAGGTGCACGGGGAGCTGTTTTTT
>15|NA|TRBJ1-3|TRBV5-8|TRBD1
CASSRDRGTSNTIYF
TGTGCCAGCAGCCGGGACAGGGGTACTTCGAACACCATATATTTT
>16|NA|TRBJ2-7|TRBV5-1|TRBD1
CASSLNTGTGGYEQYF
TGCGCCAGCAGCTTAAACACCGGGACAGGGGGCTACGAGCAGTACTTC
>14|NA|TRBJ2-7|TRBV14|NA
CASSPRTVSNEQYF
TGTGCCAGCAGCCCCCGGACAGTGAGCAACGAGCAGTACTTC
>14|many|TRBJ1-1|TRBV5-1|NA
CASSLDGLRTEAFF
TGCGCCAGCAGCTTGGATGGGCTTCGCACTGAAGCTTTCTTT
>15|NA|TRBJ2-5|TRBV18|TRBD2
CASSPRLAERETQYF
TGTGCCAGCTCACCCCGACTAGCGGAAAGAGAGACCCAGTACTTC
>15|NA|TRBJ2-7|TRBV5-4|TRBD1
CASRIAGTGGHEQYF
TGTGCCAGCAGAATTGCCGGGACAGGGGGCCACGAGCAGTACTTC
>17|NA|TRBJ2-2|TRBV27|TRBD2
CASSFLGAGTNTGELFF
TGTGCCAGCAGTTTCCTCGGAGCGGGGACGAACACCGGGGAGCTGTTTTTT
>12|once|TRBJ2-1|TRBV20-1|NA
CSASDDLYEQFF
TGCAGTGCTAGTGATGACTTGTATGAGCAGTTCTTC
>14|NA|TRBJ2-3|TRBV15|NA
CATSRVLSGDTQYF
TGTGCCACCAGCAGAGTTTTGTCGGGGGATACGCAGTATTTT
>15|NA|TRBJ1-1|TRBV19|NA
CASSMQGKMNTEAFF
TGTGCCAGTAGTATGCAGGGAAAAATGAACACTGAAGCTTTCTTT
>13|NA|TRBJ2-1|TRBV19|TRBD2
CASSMREGNEQFF
TGTGCCAGTAGTATGCGGGAGGGAAATGAGCAGTTCTTC
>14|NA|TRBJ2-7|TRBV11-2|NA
CASSPRWRENEQYF
TGTGCCAGCAGCCCTCGGTGGCGGGAAAACGAGCAGTACTTC
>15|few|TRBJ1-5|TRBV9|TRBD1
CASTQTGDSNQPQHF
TGTGCCAGCACCCAGACAGGGGATAGCAATCAGCCCCAGCATTTT
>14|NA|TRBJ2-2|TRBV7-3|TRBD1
CASSLDRDTGELFF
TGTGCCAGCAGCCTAGACAGGGACACCGGGGAGCTGTTTTTT
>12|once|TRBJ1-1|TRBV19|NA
CASRGRGTEAFF
TGTGCCAGCCGCGGAAGGGGCACTGAAGCTTTCTTT
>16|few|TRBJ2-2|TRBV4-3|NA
CASSQDQQGNTGELFF
TGCGCCAGCAGCCAAGATCAACAGGGGAACACCGGGGAGCTGTTTTTT
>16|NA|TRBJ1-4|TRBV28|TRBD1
CASSSPTGGGNEKLFF
TGTGCCAGCAGCTCCCCCACAGGGGGAGGTAATGAAAAACTGTTTTTT
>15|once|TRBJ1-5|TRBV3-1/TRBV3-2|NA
CASSQDPAGNQPQHF
TGTGCCAGCAGCCAAGACCCGGCGGGGAATCAGCCCCAGCATTTT
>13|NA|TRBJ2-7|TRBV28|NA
CASISSLGREQYF
TGTGCCAGCATAAGTTCTCTGGGGCGCGAGCAGTACTTC
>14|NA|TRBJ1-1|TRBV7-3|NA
CASSLQGLDTEAFF
TGTGCCAGCAGCTTACAGGGGTTGGACACTGAAGCTTTCTTT
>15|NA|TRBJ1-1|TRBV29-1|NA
CSVPIRGAVNTEAFF
TGCAGCGTACCCATCCGCGGGGCGGTGAACACTGAAGCTTTCTTT
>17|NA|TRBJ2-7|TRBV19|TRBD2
CASSIDTSGTPTWEQYF
TGTGCCAGTAGTATAGACACTAGCGGGACCCCAACCTGGGAGCAGTACTTC
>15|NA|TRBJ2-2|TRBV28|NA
CASSSGEVNTGELFF
TGTGCCAGCAGTTCCGGGGAGGTAAACACCGGGGAGCTGTTTTTT
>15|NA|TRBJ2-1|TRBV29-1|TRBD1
CSVQTGDPFYNEQFF
TGCAGCGTTCAAACAGGGGATCCCTTCTACAATGAGCAGTTCTTC
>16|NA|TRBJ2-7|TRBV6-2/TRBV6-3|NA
CASSLLGSGAASEQYF
TGTGCCAGCAGCCTACTGGGGTCGGGAGCGGCGTCCGAGCAGTACTTC
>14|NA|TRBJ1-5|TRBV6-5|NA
CASSLQGSGQPQHF
TGTGCCAGCAGTCTACAGGGTTCAGGTCAGCCCCAGCATTTT
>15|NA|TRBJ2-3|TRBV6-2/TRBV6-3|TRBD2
CASSVASGSTDTQYF
TGTGCCAGCAGTGTGGCTAGCGGTAGCACAGATACGCAGTATTTT
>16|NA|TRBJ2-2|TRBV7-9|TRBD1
CASSLAPGGAPGELFF
TGTGCCAGCAGCTTAGCCCCAGGGGGCGCTCCCGGGGAGCTGTTTTTT
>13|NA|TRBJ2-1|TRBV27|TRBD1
CGGDRVDYNEQFF
TGTGGGGGTGACAGGGTTGACTACAATGAGCAGTTCTTC
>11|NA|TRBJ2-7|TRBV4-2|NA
CASSPHNEQYF
TGTGCCAGCAGCCCACATAACGAGCAGTACTTC
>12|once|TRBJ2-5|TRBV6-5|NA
CASSATEETQYF
TGTGCCAGCAGCGCTACTGAAGAGACCCAGTACTTC
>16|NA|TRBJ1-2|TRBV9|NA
CASSVASDINFYGYTF
TGTGCCAGCAGCGTAGCCTCGGACATTAACTTCTATGGCTACACCTTC
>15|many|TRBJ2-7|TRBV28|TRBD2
CASSYSAGERNEQYF
TGTGCCAGCAGTTACTCAGCGGGAGAGAGGAACGAGCAGTACTTC